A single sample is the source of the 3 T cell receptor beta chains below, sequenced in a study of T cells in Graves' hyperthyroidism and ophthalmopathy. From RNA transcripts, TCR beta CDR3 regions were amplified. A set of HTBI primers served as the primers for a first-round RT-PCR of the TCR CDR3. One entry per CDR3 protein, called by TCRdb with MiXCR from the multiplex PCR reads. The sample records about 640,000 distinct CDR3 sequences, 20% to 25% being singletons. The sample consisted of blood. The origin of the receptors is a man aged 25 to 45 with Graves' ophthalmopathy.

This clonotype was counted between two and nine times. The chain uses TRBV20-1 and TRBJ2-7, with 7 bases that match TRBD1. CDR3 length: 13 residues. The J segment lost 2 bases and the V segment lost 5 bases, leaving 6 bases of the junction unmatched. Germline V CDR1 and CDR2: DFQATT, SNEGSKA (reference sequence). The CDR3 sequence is CSADTGDAYEQYF. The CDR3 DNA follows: TGCAGTGCTGACACAGGGGATGCCTACGAGCAGTACTTC.

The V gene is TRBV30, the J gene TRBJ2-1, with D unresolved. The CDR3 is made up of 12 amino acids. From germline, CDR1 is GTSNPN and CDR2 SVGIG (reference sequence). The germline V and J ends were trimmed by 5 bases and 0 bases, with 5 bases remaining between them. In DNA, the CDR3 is TGTGCCTGGGAGCCCTCCTACAATGAGCAGTTCTTC. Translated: CAWEPSYNEQFF. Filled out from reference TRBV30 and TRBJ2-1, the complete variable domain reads SQTIHQWPATLVQPVGSPLSLECTVEGTSNPNLYWYRQAAGRGLQLLFYSVGIGQISSEVPQNLSASRPQDRQFILSSKKLLLSDSGFYLCAWEPSYNEQFFGPGTRLTVL.

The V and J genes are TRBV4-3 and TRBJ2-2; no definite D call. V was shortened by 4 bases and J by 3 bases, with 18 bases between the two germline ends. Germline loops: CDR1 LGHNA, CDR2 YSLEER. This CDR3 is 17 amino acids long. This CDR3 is CASSPRIAGSDTGELFF. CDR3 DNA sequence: TGCGCCAGCAGCCCACGAATAGCCGGGTCTGACACCGGGGAGCTGTTTTTT.